This TCR beta chain was profiled in a study of T cells in Graves' hyperthyroidism and ophthalmopathy. Study observations and caveats: In blood, most of the thyroid clonotypes expanded above 0.001 were also present.

There are a few counts of this clonotype. Its antigen is not known. Amplification yielded TCR beta CDR3 regions, with RNA transcripts as the source. When the TCR CDR3 underwent first-round RT-PCR, the HTBI primer set was used. TCRdb re-analysed the multiplex PCR reads in MiXCR, keeping a single row per CDR3 protein. The sample holds 800,000 or so distinct CDR3 sequences, 35% to 40% seen once. The CDR3 extends over 16 amino acids. With 8 bases removed from V and 1 base from J, the gap between germline ends came to 20 bases. The sequenced material came from blood. This clonotype originated in a man between 18 and 29 years old with Graves' hyperthyroidism. This chain joins TRBV12-3 or TRBV12-4 and TRBJ1-1; possibly TRBD1 for D (6 bases). CDR3 in amino acids: CASSSRDTSGNTEAFF. The CDR3 bases are TGTGCCAGCTCCTCGCGGGACACGTCAGGGAACACTGAAGCTTTCTTT.